This entry concerns a single T cell receptor (beta chain). The clone's antigen remains unknown. The input lacks base qualities; no much larger clone sits a single base away. Samples from volunteer blood donors who had recovered from COVID-19 were contributed by a second Seattle source. Collaborating institutions collected whole blood in K2EDTA tubes following their own protocols. For TCRbeta analysis, collaborators shipped samples as frozen whole blood, isolated PBMCs, or DNA extracted from either of those sample types. The data derive from a study of blood T cell repertoires in COVID-19 (dated by TCRdb to the early 2020s). Describing the broader study: The collaborator samples originated in the United States, Italy and Spain and spanned the acute and convalescent phases of COVID-19. Deeply sampled blood TCRbeta repertoires from subjects exposed to, actively infected with, or recovered from COVID-19 were included in the dataset. The material from the prospective study consisted of cDNA or gDNA derived from T cells, B-cell-depleted T cells, or PBMCs. Where HLA class I and class II types were available, the types were taken from metadata supplied by the sample provider, not from assay-based typing. The samples were drawn from the first 160 participants of the ongoing ImmuneRACE study and from 950 to 1,500 subjects provided by 6 global collaborators. A freely available public database, intended as a resource for researchers studying the immune response to SARS-CoV-2, is where the repertoires were released. Sample metadata almost always included a de-identified subject ID, COVID-19 status, age in years and sex. Paper-wide results and their limitations: The amount of clinical and demographic metadata varied by source and participant and was provided uncurated.

The germline V gene (reference sequence) gives CDR1 as SGHNT and CDR2 as YYREEE. The CDR3 has 14 amino acids, counting the end cysteine and phenylalanine. The only DNA kept is the CDR3, 42 bases in frame from the first base. Clipping removes 4 bases from V and 7 bases from J, with 6 as the unmatched junction base count. The immunoSEQ Assay, a bias-controlled multiplex PCR, was used to amplify TCRbeta CDR3 regions from genomic DNA. The original methods were these. Nucleated cell counts per sample were estimated from amplification of reference gene primers within the assay. To quantify the absolute abundance of each unique TCRbeta CDR3 rearrangement, sequence reads were collapsed and filtered. For each sample, productive Simpson clonality was calculated as the square root of Simpson's diversity index over productive rearrangements. Drawn from immuneACCESS, this table holds only the in-frame rearrangements with V and J called that TCRdb kept. Clones are partly lost; checked studies trace under half to an unresolved V gene and leave the rest unexplained. That table is the source of V, J and clone size, and D and trimming were worked out from the DNA. The sample has about 230,000 clones on record, about 79% of them singletons. The ten largest clones represent under 1.5% of the sample.

This sequence was found in a woman aged 40 to 50 who had recovered from COVID-19. What was sequenced was peripheral blood. The chain joins TRBV5-4 to TRBJ1-4; the junction holds 8 bases that match TRBD1. The CDR3 region has the sequence CASSADRAGEKLFF. The nucleotide sequence is given as TGTGCCAGCAGCGCGGACAGGGCGGGTGAAAAACTGTTTTTT.